Below, 25 T cell receptor beta chains from the same sample are listed, as sequenced in a study of T cell responses to AZD1222 COVID-19 vaccine. Here immunoSEQ multiplex PCR was the method, and the copy in TCRdb shows in-frame clones only, minus some. Found here are 95,000 to 130,000 clones, approximately 83% of them singletons; the top ten hold under 4.5%. The input for sequencing was peripheral blood, taken on day 0 of MenACWY control vaccination. The origin of the receptors is an adult in good health.

This rearrangement joins TRBV6-5 to TRBJ1-6; TRBD1 agrees at 8 bases. This CDR3 spans 13 amino acids. From germline, CDR1 is MNHEY and CDR2 SVGAGI. V shed 7 bases, J shed 9 bases, and the junction held 5 bases outside the gene matches. The CDR3 loop is CASTGTGPSPLHF. As DNA, the CDR3 is TGTGCCAGCACCGGGACAGGACCTTCACCCCTCCACTTT.

In the case of this clone: The junction differs from germline at one of its ends, possibly a read error. V and J are TRBV7-7 and TRBJ2-1; 8 bases align to TRBD2. The CDR3 loop spans 15 amino acids. In germline, CDR1 is SSHAT, CDR2 FNYEAQ (reference sequence). The CDR3 DNA follows: TGTGCTAGCAGCTTAGCTACTAGCGGATACAATGAGCAGTTCTTC. Its protein product is CASSLATSGYNEQFF. The full variable domain, completed using reference TRBV7-7 and TRBJ2-1, is GAGVSQSPRYKVTKRGQDVTLRCDPISSHATLYWYQQALGQGPEFLTYFNYEAQPDKSGLPSDRFSAERPEGSISTLTIQRTEQRDSAMYRCASSLATSGYNEQFFGPGTRLTVL.

The chain is built from TRBV19 and TRBJ2-7, with 8 bases that match TRBD1. The CDR3 extends over 14 amino acids. The V gene's germline CDR1 is LNHDA and CDR2 SQIVND (reference sequence). Trimming removed 3 bases from V and 2 bases from J; junction bases left unmatched: 3. In nucleotides, the CDR3 is TGTGCCAGTAGTATGTCAGGGGGCCCCTACGAGCAGTACTTC. Amino acids: CASSMSGGPYEQYF.

The chain uses TRBV18 and TRBJ2-1; 8 bases are shared with TRBD1. Germline CDR1 KGHSH, CDR2 LQKENI. The CDR3 has 16 amino acids. V gave up 8 bases and J gave up 3 bases; unmatched junction bases: 12. CDR3 sequence (DNA): TGTGCCAGCGGAGTTACAGGGGGAAATTTCTACAATGAGCAGTTCTTC. Translated, it gives CASGVTGGNFYNEQFF.

This chain joins TRBV5-4 and TRBJ2-5, with D possibly being TRBD1 (5 bases). The V gene's germline CDR1 is SGHNT and CDR2 YYREEE (reference sequence). V lost 4 bases and J lost 7, with 14 bases in between. The CDR3 runs 13 residues. CDR3 protein: CASSTDRTGTQYF. The CDR3 DNA reads as TGTGCCAGCAGCACCGACAGAACCGGGACCCAGTACTTC.

The rearrangement uses TRBV5-1 and TRBJ1-3, with D unclear. Trimming removed 4 bases from V and 0 bases from J, with 14 bases in between. From germline, CDR1 is SGHRS and CDR2 YFSETQ. This CDR3 is built from 16 residues. The CDR3 DNA is TGCGCCAGCAGCCTCACGGGTTTTAGCTCTGGAAACACCATATATTTT. Amino acid sequence: CASSLTGFSSGNTIYF.

This clone was observed a single time. This chain uses TRBV5-1 with TRBJ2-3; D unclear. V was cut by 0 bases and J by 6 bases, with 8 bases left in between. The CDR3 consists of 13 residues. Germline CDR1 and CDR2: SGHRS and YFSETQ. This CDR3 reads CASSLAVRDTQYF. The DNA for the CDR3 is TGCGCCAGCAGCTTGGCTGTCCGGGATACGCAGTATTTT.

The V and J genes are TRBV11-2 and TRBJ2-3; 13 nucleotides align to TRBD2. CDR1 and CDR2 from the germline V gene are SGHAT and FQNNGV. The CDR3 has 18 residues. V gave up 5 bases and J gave up 6 bases; unmatched junction bases: 14. CDR3 loop: CASSLRPGTSGVVDTQYF. The CDR3 coding sequence is TGTGCCAGCAGCCTACGACCTGGGACTAGCGGGGTGGTGGATACGCAGTATTTT.

The chain carries TRBV19 and TRBJ2-1; 13 nucleotides line up with TRBD2. CDR3 length: 16 residues. The V segment lost 4 bases and the J segment 6 bases; nucleotides outside the gene matches: 6. Germline CDR1 and CDR2: LNHDA and SQIVND (reference sequence). The CDR3 region has the DNA TGTGCCAGTAGTACCAAGGGACTAGCGGGGCGCAATGAGCAGTTCTTC. This codes for CASSTKGLAGRNEQFF.

V gene TRBV7-8 combines with J gene TRBJ1-5; D is uncertain. CDR3 length: 16 amino acids. Germline lookup yields CDR1 SGHVS and CDR2 FQNEAQ. V was cut by 1 base and J by 0 bases, with 10 bases left in between. CDR3 in DNA: TGTGCCAGCAGCTTAGGGCAGACCCTTAGCAATCAGCCCCAGCATTTT. Its protein product is CASSLGQTLSNQPQHF. The full variable domain, in which reference TRBV7-8 and TRBJ1-5 provide the parts outside the CDR3, is GAGVSQSPRYKVAKRGQDVALRCDPISGHVSLFWYQQALGQGPEFLTYFQNEAQLDKSGLPSDRFFAERPEGSVSTLKIQRTQQEDSAVYLCASSLGQTLSNQPQHFGDGTRLSIL.

This clone was detected once. The V and J genes are TRBV28 and TRBJ1-4; possible D gene TRBD1, 6 bases. V lost 3 bases and J 4 bases, leaving 12 bases between the germline ends. The CDR3 extends over 15 amino acids. Per germline, CDR1 MDHEN and CDR2 SYDVKM. CDR3 region: CASSFGGSSNEKLFF. The CDR3 region has the DNA TGTGCCAGCAGTTTCGGGGGCAGCAGTAATGAAAAACTGTTTTTT.

The table lists this clone with a few counts. The chain is built from TRBV5-1 and TRBJ1-1; D possibly corresponds to TRBD1 (6 bases). Germline CDR1 is SGHRS and CDR2 is YFSETQ. The CDR3 consists of 15 residues. Trimming cost V 3 bases and J 5 bases, with 17 bases left between them. The DNA of the CDR3 is TGCGCCAGCAGCTCGACCTCGGGGGCTGGGACTGAAGCTTTCTTT. Translating it yields CASSSTSGAGTEAFF.

V and J are TRBV28 and TRBJ1-2, with no clear D. Germline V gene sequence: CDR1 MDHEN, CDR2 SYDVKM. Between the trimmed V and J ends, which lost 4 bases and 4 bases, there was a span of 7 bases. CDR3 size: 12 residues. For the CDR3, the DNA is TGTGCCAGCAGTTCTTGGGCCTATGGCTACACCTTC. Translating it yields CASSSWAYGYTF.

The V call is TRBV6-2 or TRBV6-3, the J call TRBJ2-7; D is ambiguous. The CDR3 spans 13 residues. Germline lookup yields CDR1 MNHEY and CDR2 SVGEGT. V lost 2 bases, J lost 7 bases, and 12 bases lay in between. The CDR3 DNA reads TGTGCCAGCAGTTACAGGGCCCCCGGGGAGCAGTACTTC. This codes for CASSYRAPGEQYF.

The J gene is TRBJ1-5, the V gene TRBV5-1; D may be TRBD1 (5 bases). V lost 2 bases to trimming and J lost 10 bases, with 16 bases between them. Per the germline V gene, CDR1 is SGHRS and CDR2 is YFSETQ. The CDR3 has 14 residues. CDR3 amino acids: CASSLRDLQGPQHF. In nucleotides, the CDR3 is TGCGCCAGCAGCTTACGGGACCTGCAAGGTCCCCAGCATTTT.

The CDR3 protein is CASSQGGLWVETQYF. CDR3 in DNA: TGCGCCAGCAGCCAAGGAGGGTTGTGGGTAGAGACCCAGTACTTC. This chain joins TRBV4-1 and TRBJ2-5; TRBD2 is a possible D gene (5 bases). The V gene lost 1 base and the J gene lost 4 bases, with 13 bases spanning the gap. CDR1 is MGHRA and CDR2 is YSYEKL in the germline V gene. The CDR3 totals 15 residues.

The gene calls are TRBV29-1 and TRBJ2-1, with D possibly called TRBD1 or TRBD2 (5 bases each). The CDR3 contains 11 residues. Germline-derived CDR1 and CDR2 are SQVTM and ANQGSEA. V was trimmed by 7 bases and J by 12 bases, leaving 16 bases between them. DNA for the CDR3: TGCAGCGCTCCCTGGGACCACGGGCAGTTCTTC. It codes for CSAPWDHGQFF.

The rearrangement uses TRBV7-9 and TRBJ2-5; D uncertain. In germline, CDR1 is SEHNR, CDR2 FQNEAQ (reference sequence). The CDR3 loop spans 11 amino acids. V dropped 5 bases and J dropped 7 bases, with 8 bases sitting between them. CDR3 sequence reads: CASSPRRTQYF. The CDR3 DNA reads TGTGCCAGCAGCCCCAGGCGGACCCAGTACTTC.

CDR3 amino acids: CASSHPHRGYGYTF. CDR3 nucleotide sequence: TGCGCCAGCAGTCATCCTCACAGGGGTTATGGCTACACCTTC. The V call is TRBV23-1, the J call TRBJ1-2; 7 positions match TRBD1. TRBV23-1 is an ORF, and what it does is uncertain. CDR3 length: 14 amino acids. Trimming at V came to 3 bases and at J to 5 bases, leaving 6 bases not matched to a gene.

The V call is TRBV5-5, the J call TRBJ2-7, with 7 bases aligning to TRBD1. Losses at the gene ends were 0 bases for V and 4 bases for J; bases not matched to a gene: 4. The CDR3 spans 14 residues. Germline V gene sequence: CDR1 SGHKS, CDR2 YYEKEE (reference sequence). As DNA, the CDR3 is TGTGCCAGCAGCTTGGACAGGGGAAATTACGAGCAGTACTTC. Translating it yields CASSLDRGNYEQYF.

The chain has TRBV10-3 and TRBJ2-7, with TRBD1 as a possible D gene (6 bases). The CDR3 has 15 residues. V lost 0 bases to trimming and J lost 2 bases, with 11 bases between them. In germline, CDR1 is ENHRY, CDR2 SYGVKD. Here the CDR3 reads CAISESWGQAYEQYF. CDR3 sequence (DNA): TGTGCCATCAGTGAGTCCTGGGGGCAAGCCTACGAGCAGTACTTC.

The chain joins TRBV6-1 to TRBJ2-7; 10 bases are a match to TRBD2. Germline V CDR1 and CDR2: MNHNS, SASEGT. Germline trimming cut 1 base from V and 0 bases from J; bases unmatched to any gene: 3. This CDR3 spans 16 amino acids. In DNA, the CDR3 is TGTGCCAGCAGTGAAGAGGTAGCGGGGGGCTCCTACGAGCAGTACTTC. As protein: CASSEEVAGGSYEQYF.

The chain employs TRBV3-1 (or the pseudogene TRBV3-2) and TRBJ1-3, with 7 bases aligning to TRBD1. Germline CDR1 is LGHDT and CDR2 is YNNKEL (reference sequence). V was clipped by 0 bases and J by 5 bases; unmatched bases: 7. This CDR3 is 16 amino acids long. CDR3 bases: TGTGCCAGCAGCCAAGAAGGGGCAGGGGGAAGAAACACCATATATTTT. Its protein is CASSQEGAGGRNTIYF.

The rearrangement uses TRBV2 and TRBJ1-6, with D possibly TRBD1 on 5 matching bases. The V end was cut by 7 bases, the J end by 9 bases, with 19 bases between. CDR1 SNHLY and CDR2 FYNNEI come from the germline V gene. This CDR3 is 15 amino acids long. The CDR3 reads CASTYQGGLFSPLHF. CDR3 sequence (DNA): TGTGCCAGCACCTATCAGGGAGGGCTCTTTTCACCCCTCCACTTT.

V and J are TRBV19 and TRBJ1-2; 7 bases match TRBD1. Germline lookup yields CDR1 LNHDA and CDR2 SQIVND (reference sequence). The junction had 8 bases not matched to a gene; V was cut back by 4 bases and J by 6 bases. This CDR3 is built from 14 residues. CDR3 loop: CASSTRQGWDGYTF. CDR3 sequence (DNA): TGTGCCAGTAGTACCCGACAGGGATGGGATGGCTACACCTTC.